The 15 T cell receptor beta chains in this list originate from one sample, sequenced in a study of blood T cell repertoires in COVID-19. Assay: immunoSEQ multiplex PCR; the TCRdb copy retains only in-frame clones and omits some. The table shows around 260,000 clones, with around 84% occurring only once. Material for sequencing was peripheral blood. These receptors came from a woman aged 55-70 years with COVID-19, enrolled during active disease.

This CDR3 is CASSASGGGYGYTF. The CDR3 region has the DNA TGCGCCAGCAGCGCCTCAGGGGGCGGTTATGGCTACACCTTC. The V gene is TRBV5-1, the J gene TRBJ1-2; 8 bases are shared with TRBD1. With 4 bases clipped from V and 5 bases from J, the junction kept 7 bases outside the gene matches. Germline V gives CDR1 SGHRS, CDR2 YFSETQ. CDR3 size: 14 residues.

The rearrangement links TRBV19 to TRBJ2-7; 12 positions agree with TRBD2. This CDR3 has 14 amino acids. Germline V gives CDR1 LNHDA, CDR2 SQIVND (reference sequence). Trimming took 5 bases from V and 4 from J; bases not matched to a gene: 3. The CDR3 region is CASSPGLAGYEQYF. CDR3 nucleotide sequence: TGTGCCAGTAGTCCAGGACTAGCGGGATACGAGCAGTACTTC.

This sequence joins TRBV4-3 and TRBJ2-1; 7 bases are shared with TRBD1. The J segment lost 4 bases and the V segment lost 0 bases, leaving 6 bases of the junction unmatched. The CDR3 loop spans 16 amino acids. Per the germline V gene, CDR1 is LGHNA and CDR2 is YSLEER. The CDR3 coding sequence is TGCGCCAGCAGCCAAGAAGTTACAGGGGTATACAATGAGCAGTTCTTC. The encoded protein is CASSQEVTGVYNEQFF.

The chain has TRBV2 and TRBJ2-3, with D unclear. CDR3 length: 13 amino acids. The V gene lost 3 bases and the J gene lost 0 bases, with 4 bases spanning the gap. Germline CDR1 reads SNHLY; CDR2 reads FYNNEI. The DNA of the CDR3 is TGTGCCAGCAGTGAGGAGAGCACAGATACGCAGTATTTT. This gives the protein CASSEESTDTQYF. Variable domain in full (rest from reference TRBV2 and TRBJ2-3): EPEVTQTPSHQVTQMGQEVILRCVPISNHLYFYWYRQILGQKVEFLVSFYNNEISEKSEIFDDQFSVERPDGSNFTLKIRSTKLEDSAMYFCASSEESTDTQYFGPGTRLTVL.

V gene TRBV11-2 combines with J gene TRBJ1-1, with D maybe TRBD1 (5 bases). This CDR3 has 17 amino acids. The ends were cut back, 4 bases at V and 0 bases at J, with 18 bases in the middle. The germline V gene has CDR1 SGHAT and CDR2 FQNNGV. CDR3 in amino acids: CASSWGGSGLLNTEAFF. CDR3 in DNA: TGTGCCAGCAGCTGGGGGGGGTCGGGACTCCTGAACACTGAAGCTTTCTTT.

This chain joins TRBV10-2 and TRBJ2-1; 8 nucleotides line up with TRBD1. The CDR3 extends over 15 amino acids. Germline V CDR1 and CDR2: WSHSY, SAAADI. The J segment lost 5 bases and the V segment lost 5 bases, leaving 8 bases of the junction unmatched. The CDR3 region has the DNA TGCGCCAGCAGTCGTCGGACAGGGCGCAACAATGAGCAGTTCTTC. Translating gives CASSRRTGRNNEQFF.

The J gene is TRBJ2-5, the V gene TRBV5-4, with D possibly TRBD2 on 7 matching bases. Germline assignment: CDR1 SGHNT and CDR2 YYREEE (reference sequence). The CDR3 has 14 amino acids. Trimming removed 2 bases at V and 5 bases at J, with 13 bases between. The CDR3 reads CASSLYGGRETQYF. CDR3 bases: TGTGCCAGCAGCTTATACGGGGGGCGGGAGACCCAGTACTTC.

As to this clone: Different DNA sequences within this sample yield the same CDR3. The J gene is TRBJ2-3, the V gene TRBV20-1, with D maybe TRBD1 (5 bases). The germline V gene encodes CDR1 DFQATT and CDR2 SNEGSKA (reference sequence). V was clipped by 2 bases and J by 5 bases, with 5 bases between them. This CDR3 is built from 11 residues. CDR3 sequence: CSARRGDTQYF. Here the CDR3 DNA reads TGCAGTGCTAGAAGGGGAGATACGCAGTATTTT.

V is TRBV6-6 and J is TRBJ2-7; D remains ambiguous. The CDR3 totals 13 residues. V was cut by 2 bases and J by 7 bases, with 12 bases left in between. Germline CDR1 is MNHNY and CDR2 is SVGAGI (reference sequence). CDR3 sequence reads: CASSYNSGWEQYF. CDR3 DNA: TGTGCCAGCAGTTACAACAGTGGTTGGGAGCAGTACTTC.

For the CDR3, the DNA is TGTGCCAGCAGCTTAGTGGCGGGGGGCAGGGACGAGCAGTACTTC. It translates to CASSLVAGGRDEQYF. The chain carries TRBV7-6 and TRBJ2-7; TRBD2 matches at 8 bases. Germline-derived CDR1 and CDR2 are SGHVS and FNYEAQ. The V segment lost 1 base and the J segment 5 bases; nucleotides outside the gene matches: 7. This CDR3 spans 15 amino acids.

This clone was observed a handful of times. The chain is built from TRBV4-2 and TRBJ2-7, with 9 bases matching TRBD2. Germline CDR1 is LGHNA and CDR2 is YNFKEQ. The V segment lost 0 bases and the J segment 6 bases; nucleotides outside the gene matches: 9. The CDR3 has 16 residues. CDR3 protein: CASSQDAIAGEVEQYF. CDR3 bases: TGTGCCAGCAGCCAAGATGCCATAGCGGGAGAGGTCGAGCAGTACTTC.

The chain links TRBV5-5 to TRBJ1-2, with 9 bases fitting TRBD1. V shed 4 bases, J shed 8 bases, and the junction held 9 bases outside the gene matches. The CDR3 sequence is 14 residues long. From germline, CDR1 is SGHKS and CDR2 YYEKEE (reference sequence). For the CDR3, the DNA is TGTGCCAGCAGCCTCCCCGGGACAGGGAAAGGCTACACCTTC. Encoded protein: CASSLPGTGKGYTF. The full variable domain, completed using reference TRBV5-5 and TRBJ1-2, is DAGVTQSPTHLIKTRGQQVTLRCSPISGHKSVSWYQQVLGQGPQFIFQYYEKEERGRGNFPDRFSARQFPNYSSELNVNALLLGDSALYLCASSLPGTGKGYTFGSGTRLTVV.

This clone occurred once. The rearrangement links TRBV3-1 (or the pseudogene TRBV3-2) to TRBJ2-5; possible D gene TRBD2, 5 bases. This CDR3 is 15 amino acids long. The germline V gene encodes CDR1 LGHDT and CDR2 YNNKEL (reference sequence). V was clipped by 4 bases and J by 0 bases, with 12 bases between them. DNA of the CDR3: TGTGCCAGCAGCCGCCAGCGGAGATACCAAGAGACCCAGTACTTC. Protein product: CASSRQRRYQETQYF.

V is TRBV5-1 and J is TRBJ2-7, with 15 bases that match TRBD2. The ends lost 5 bases at V and 6 bases at J; junction bases unmatched: 6. Germline loops: CDR1 SGHRS, CDR2 YFSETQ. The CDR3 is made up of 15 amino acids. The CDR3 DNA sequence: TGCGCCAGCAGAGGACTAGCGGGAGGGCCGGGCGAGCAGTACTTC. Protein: CASRGLAGGPGEQYF.

The chain carries TRBV19 and TRBJ1-1, with D unresolved. V lost 6 bases, J lost 1 base, and 9 bases lay in between. In germline, CDR1 is LNHDA, CDR2 SQIVND (reference sequence). CDR3 size: 13 residues. The CDR3 DNA sequence: TGTGCCAGTAGGTGGGCGGGGAACACTGAAGCTTTCTTT. Its translation: CASRWAGNTEAFF.